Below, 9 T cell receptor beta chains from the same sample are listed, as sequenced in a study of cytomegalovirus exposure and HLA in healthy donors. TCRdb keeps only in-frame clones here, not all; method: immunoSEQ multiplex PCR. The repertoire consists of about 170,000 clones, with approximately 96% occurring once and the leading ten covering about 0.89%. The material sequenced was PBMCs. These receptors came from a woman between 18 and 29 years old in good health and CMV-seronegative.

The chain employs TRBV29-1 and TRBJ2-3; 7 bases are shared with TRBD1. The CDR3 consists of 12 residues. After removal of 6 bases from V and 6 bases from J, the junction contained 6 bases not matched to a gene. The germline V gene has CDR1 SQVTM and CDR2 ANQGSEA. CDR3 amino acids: CSVGGPRDTQYF. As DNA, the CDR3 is TGCAGCGTAGGGGGCCCCCGGGATACGCAGTATTTT.

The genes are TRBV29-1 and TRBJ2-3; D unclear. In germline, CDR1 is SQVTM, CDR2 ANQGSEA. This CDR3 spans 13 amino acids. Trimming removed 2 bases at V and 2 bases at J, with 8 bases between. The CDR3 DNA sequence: TGCAGCGTTGAATCCTTATACACAGATACGCAGTATTTT. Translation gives CSVESLYTDTQYF.

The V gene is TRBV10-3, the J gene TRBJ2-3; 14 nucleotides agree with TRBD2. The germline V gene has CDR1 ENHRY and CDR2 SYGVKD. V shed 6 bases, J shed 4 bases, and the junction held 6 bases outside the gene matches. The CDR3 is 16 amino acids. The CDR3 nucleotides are TGTGCCATCAGCGGGACTAGCGGGGGTCCCCCAGATACGCAGTATTTT. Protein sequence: CAISGTSGGPPDTQYF.

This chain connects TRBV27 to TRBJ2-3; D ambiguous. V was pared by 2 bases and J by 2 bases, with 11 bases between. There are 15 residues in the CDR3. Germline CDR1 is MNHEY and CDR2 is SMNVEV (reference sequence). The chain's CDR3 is CASSLRSFSTDTQYF. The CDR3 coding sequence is TGTGCCAGCAGTTTACGGAGTTTTTCCACAGATACGCAGTATTTT.

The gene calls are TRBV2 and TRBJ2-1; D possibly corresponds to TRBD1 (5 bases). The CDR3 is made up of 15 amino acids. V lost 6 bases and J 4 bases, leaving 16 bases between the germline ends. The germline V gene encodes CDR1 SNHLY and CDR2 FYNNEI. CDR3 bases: TGTGCCAGCAGGCCCCAAGGGGCCCAGTACAATGAGCAGTTCTTC. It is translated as CASRPQGAQYNEQFF. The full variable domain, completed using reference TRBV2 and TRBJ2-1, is EPEVTQTPSHQVTQMGQEVILRCVPISNHLYFYWYRQILGQKVEFLVSFYNNEISEKSEIFDDQFSVERPDGSNFTLKIRSTKLEDSAMYFCASRPQGAQYNEQFFGPGTRLTVL.

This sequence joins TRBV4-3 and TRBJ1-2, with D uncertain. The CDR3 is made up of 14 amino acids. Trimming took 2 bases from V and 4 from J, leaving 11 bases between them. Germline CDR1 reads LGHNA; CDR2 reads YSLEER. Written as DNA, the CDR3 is TGCGCCAGCAGCCAAAGTAGGGCGGGCTATGGCTACACCTTC. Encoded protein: CASSQSRAGYGYTF.

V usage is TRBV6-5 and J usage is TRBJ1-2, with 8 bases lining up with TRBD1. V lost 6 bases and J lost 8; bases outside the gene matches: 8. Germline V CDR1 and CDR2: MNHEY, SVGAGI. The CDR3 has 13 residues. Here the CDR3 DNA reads TGTGCCAGCAGAATCCAGGGGGCGCAGGGCTACACCTTC. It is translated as CASRIQGAQGYTF.

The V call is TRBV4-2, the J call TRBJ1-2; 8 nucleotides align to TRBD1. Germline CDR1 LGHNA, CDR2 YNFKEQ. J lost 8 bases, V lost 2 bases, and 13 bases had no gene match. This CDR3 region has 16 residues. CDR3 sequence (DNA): TGTGCCAGCAGCCAAATCCAAGTTCAGGGGGCGGGAGGCTACACCTTC. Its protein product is CASSQIQVQGAGGYTF.

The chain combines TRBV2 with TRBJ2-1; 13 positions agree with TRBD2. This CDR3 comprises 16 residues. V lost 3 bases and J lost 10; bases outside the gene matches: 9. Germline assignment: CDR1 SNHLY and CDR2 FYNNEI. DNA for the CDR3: TGTGCCAGCAGTGAGGGGACTAGCGGGGCTACCGGGGAGCAGTTCTTC. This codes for CASSEGTSGATGEQFF.